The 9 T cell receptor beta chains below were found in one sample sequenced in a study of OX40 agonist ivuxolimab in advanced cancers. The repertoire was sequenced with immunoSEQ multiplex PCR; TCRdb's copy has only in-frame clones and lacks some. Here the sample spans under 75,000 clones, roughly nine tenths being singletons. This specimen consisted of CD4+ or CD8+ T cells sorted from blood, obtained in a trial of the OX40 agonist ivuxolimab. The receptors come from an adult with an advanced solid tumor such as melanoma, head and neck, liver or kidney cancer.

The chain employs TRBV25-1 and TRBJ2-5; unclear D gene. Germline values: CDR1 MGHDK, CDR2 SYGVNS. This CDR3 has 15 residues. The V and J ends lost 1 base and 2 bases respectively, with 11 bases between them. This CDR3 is CASSEFSGRQETQYF. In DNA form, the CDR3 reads TGTGCCAGCAGTGAATTCTCGGGTCGACAAGAGACCCAGTACTTC.

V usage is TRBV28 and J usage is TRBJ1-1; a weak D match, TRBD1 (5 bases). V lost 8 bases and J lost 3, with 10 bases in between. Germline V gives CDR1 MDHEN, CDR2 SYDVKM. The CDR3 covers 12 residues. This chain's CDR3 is CASLGLDTEAFF. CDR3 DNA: TGTGCCAGCTTGGGGCTGGACACTGAAGCTTTCTTT.

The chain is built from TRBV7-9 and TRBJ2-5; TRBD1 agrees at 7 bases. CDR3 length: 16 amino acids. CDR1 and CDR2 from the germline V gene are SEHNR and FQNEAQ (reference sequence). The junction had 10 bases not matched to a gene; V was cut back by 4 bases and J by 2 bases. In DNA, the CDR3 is TGTGCCAGCAGCTCCGCGACAGGGACCGATCAAGAGACCCAGTACTTC. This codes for CASSSATGTDQETQYF.

The CDR3 DNA reads as TGCGCCAGCAGCCAAGTCGGCGGGAGGGCAACAGATACGCAGTATTTT. The encoded protein is CASSQVGGRATDTQYF. The chain employs TRBV4-3 and TRBJ2-3; TRBD2 aligns across 9 bases. The V gene's germline CDR1 is LGHNA and CDR2 YSLEER. Trimming at V came to 1 base and at J to 3 bases, leaving 5 bases not matched to a gene. This CDR3 contains 16 residues.

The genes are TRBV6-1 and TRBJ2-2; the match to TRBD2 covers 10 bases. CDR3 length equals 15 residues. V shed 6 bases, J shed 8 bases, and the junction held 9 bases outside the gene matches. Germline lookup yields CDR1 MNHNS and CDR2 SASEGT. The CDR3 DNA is TGTGCCAGCAGACTAGCGGGGTTGCTCTTGGGGGAGCTGTTTTTT. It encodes CASRLAGLLLGELFF.

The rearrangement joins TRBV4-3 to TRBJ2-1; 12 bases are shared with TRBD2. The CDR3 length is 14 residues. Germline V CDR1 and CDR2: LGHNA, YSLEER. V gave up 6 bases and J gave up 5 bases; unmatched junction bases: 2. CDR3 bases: TGCGCCAGCAGACTAGCGGGAGGTAACAATGAGCAGTTCTTC. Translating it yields CASRLAGGNNEQFF.

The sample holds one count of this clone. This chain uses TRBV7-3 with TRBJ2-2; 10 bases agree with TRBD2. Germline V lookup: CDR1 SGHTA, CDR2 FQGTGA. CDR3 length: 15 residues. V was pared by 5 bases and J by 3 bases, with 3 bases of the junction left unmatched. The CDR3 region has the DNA TGTGCCAGCAGCAGGACTAGCGGTCACACCGGGGAGCTGTTTTTT. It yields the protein CASSRTSGHTGELFF. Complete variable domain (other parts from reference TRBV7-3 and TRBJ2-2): GAGVSQTPSNKVTEKGKYVELRCDPISGHTALYWYRQSLGQGPEFLIYFQGTGAADDSGLPNDRFFAVRPEGSVSTLKIQRTERGDSAVYLCASSRTSGHTGELFFGEGSRLTVL.

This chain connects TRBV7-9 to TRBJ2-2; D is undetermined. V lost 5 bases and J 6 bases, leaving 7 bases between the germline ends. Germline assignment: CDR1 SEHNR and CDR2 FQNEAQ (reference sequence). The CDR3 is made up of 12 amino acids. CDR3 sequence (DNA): TGTGCCAGCAGCCCCTACCCCGGGGAGCTGTTTTTT. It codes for CASSPYPGELFF.

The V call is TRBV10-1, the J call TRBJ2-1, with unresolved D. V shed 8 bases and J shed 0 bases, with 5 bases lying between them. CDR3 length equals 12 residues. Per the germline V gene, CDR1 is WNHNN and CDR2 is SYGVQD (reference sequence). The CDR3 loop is CASGPSYNEQFF. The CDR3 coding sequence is TGCGCCAGCGGGCCCTCCTACAATGAGCAGTTCTTC.